These 14 T cell receptor beta chains came from one sample sequenced in a study of cytomegalovirus exposure and HLA in healthy donors. PCR involved 60 Vbeta and 13 Jbeta primers. Sequencing used immunoSEQ multiplex PCR; TCRdb keeps in-frame clones, though not all of them. The sample records 85,000 to 120,000 clones, roughly 80% being singletons. The material sequenced was PBMCs. Source of these receptors: a middle-aged man in good health and CMV-seronegative.

The rearrangement uses TRBV7-9 and TRBJ2-7; D perhaps matches TRBD2 (5 bases). This CDR3 spans 12 amino acids. Germline V gene data show CDR1 as SEHNR and CDR2 as FQNEAQ (reference sequence). CDR3 amino acids: CSSSFGGYEQYV. CDR3 bases: TGTTCCAGCAGCTTTGGCGGGTACGAGCAGTACGTC.

As regards this clone: A read error may produce the germline difference seen at one junction end. The chain employs TRBV7-7 and TRBJ2-2; D is unclear. The CDR3 consists of 13 residues. CDR1 SSHAT and CDR2 FNYEAQ come from the germline V gene (reference sequence). The CDR3 loop is CASSPDKSGELFF. CDR3 bases: TGTGCTAGCAGCCCCGACAAATCCGGGGAGCTGTTTTTT.

V and J are TRBV28 and TRBJ1-1; 9 bases are shared with TRBD1. Losses at the gene ends were 7 bases for V and 3 bases for J; bases not matched to a gene: 12. Germline V gene sequence: CDR1 MDHEN, CDR2 SYDVKM. CDR3 length: 16 residues. The CDR3 loop is CASKDRGLRGDTEAFF. CDR3 DNA: TGTGCCAGCAAGGACAGGGGCCTAAGGGGGGACACTGAAGCTTTCTTT.

The gene calls are TRBV6-5 and TRBJ1-2; 8 positions agree with TRBD1. The germline V gene encodes CDR1 MNHEY and CDR2 SVGAGI. V gave up 1 base and J gave up 3 bases; unmatched junction bases: 7. This CDR3 contains 16 residues. Here the CDR3 reads CASSYFIGQGDYGYTF. CDR3 coding DNA: TGTGCCAGCAGTTACTTCATAGGACAGGGTGACTATGGCTACACCTTC.

This clone was recorded a few times. The rearrangement joins TRBV5-1 to TRBJ2-1; 7 bases align to TRBD1. The germline V gene encodes CDR1 SGHRS and CDR2 YFSETQ. V gave up 4 bases and J gave up 4 bases; unmatched junction bases: 2. This CDR3 contains 13 residues. The CDR3 DNA follows: TGCGCCAGCAGCGGGGACAGTTACAATGAGCAGTTCTTC. The encoded protein is CASSGDSYNEQFF.

The chain joins TRBV7-9 to TRBJ2-1; D possibly corresponds to TRBD2 (7 bases). The CDR3 sequence is 14 residues long. Germline V CDR1 and CDR2: SEHNR, FQNEAQ (reference sequence). Deletions cut 7 bases from V and 8 bases from J, with 18 bases between. CDR3 sequence: CASNQVGGADEQFF. The CDR3 DNA sequence: TGTGCCAGCAACCAAGTGGGGGGGGCAGATGAGCAGTTCTTC.

The CDR3 DNA sequence: TGTGCCAGCAGTCCCGTCACGGGCGGCGGGGGGGCAGATACGCAGTATTTT. Protein sequence: CASSPVTGGGGADTQYF. The gene calls are TRBV5-4 and TRBJ2-3, with 9 bases fitting TRBD2. The CDR3 extends over 17 amino acids. CDR1 SGHNT and CDR2 YYREEE come from the germline V gene (reference sequence). V lost 5 bases to trimming and J lost 4 bases; unmatched junction nucleotides: 14.

The V call is TRBV10-1, the J call TRBJ2-2, with D hard to call. The CDR3 has 16 residues. Germline CDR1 is WNHNN and CDR2 is SYGVQD (reference sequence). V shed 0 bases and J shed 3 bases, with 11 bases lying between them. The CDR3 protein is CASSESARLYTGELFF. The CDR3 coding sequence is TGCGCCAGCAGTGAGTCGGCCAGGCTATACACCGGGGAGCTGTTTTTT.

The V gene is TRBV19, the J gene TRBJ1-4; TRBD1 is a possible D gene (5 bases). Trimming removed 5 bases from V and 5 bases from J, with 15 bases in between. The CDR3 sequence is 15 residues long. CDR1 is LNHDA and CDR2 is SQIVND in the germline V gene (reference sequence). The CDR3 nucleotides read TGTGCCAGTAGTTGGTCGCGGCAGGGAAATGAAAAACTGTTTTTT. Its translation: CASSWSRQGNEKLFF.

The V call is TRBV7-2, the J call TRBJ1-1; 11 positions match TRBD1. Unmatched junction bases numbered 13, after V lost 1 base and J lost 6 bases. CDR1 and CDR2 (germline): SGHTA, FQGNSA. The CDR3 extends over 18 amino acids. The CDR3 is CASSLVGIGQGATPEAFF. CDR3 DNA sequence: TGTGCCAGCAGCTTAGTCGGAATCGGACAGGGGGCGACCCCTGAAGCTTTCTTT.

The chain combines TRBV2 with TRBJ2-1; 8 bases agree with TRBD2. Germline CDR1 is SNHLY and CDR2 is FYNNEI. V was pared by 5 bases and J by 3 bases, with 9 bases of the junction left unmatched. This CDR3 has 16 amino acids. CDR3 amino acids: CASSPSGTSIYNEQFF. The CDR3 nucleotides read TGTGCCAGCAGTCCCTCCGGGACTAGTATCTACAATGAGCAGTTCTTC.

This chain joins TRBV6-1 and TRBJ2-7, with 8 bases aligning to TRBD2. Germline lookup yields CDR1 MNHNS and CDR2 SASEGT. V was clipped by 1 base and J by 7 bases; unmatched bases: 9. This CDR3 has 15 residues. CDR3 amino acids: CASSEVRSGGSEQYF. The CDR3 region has the DNA TGTGCCAGCAGTGAAGTTAGGTCGGGGGGGTCAGAGCAGTACTTC.

CDR3 loop: CASSLGTVNYQPQHF. CDR3 bases: TGTGCCAGCAGCTTGGGGACAGTCAACTATCAGCCCCAGCATTTT. The V gene is TRBV5-8, the J gene TRBJ1-5; TRBD1 might be the D (6 bases). This CDR3 region has 15 residues. CDR1 SGHTS and CDR2 YDEGEE come from the germline V gene. Trimming removed 0 bases at V and 5 bases at J, with 12 bases between.

The table lists this clone with a count of one. V is TRBV5-6 and J is TRBJ1-4; no clear D gene. In germline, CDR1 is SGHDT, CDR2 YYEEEE. Trimming took 2 bases from V and 2 from J, leaving 7 bases between them. The CDR3 has 14 amino acids. CDR3 in amino acids: CASSFLQTNEKLFF. The CDR3 coding sequence is TGTGCCAGCAGCTTCTTACAGACTAATGAAAAACTGTTTTTT.